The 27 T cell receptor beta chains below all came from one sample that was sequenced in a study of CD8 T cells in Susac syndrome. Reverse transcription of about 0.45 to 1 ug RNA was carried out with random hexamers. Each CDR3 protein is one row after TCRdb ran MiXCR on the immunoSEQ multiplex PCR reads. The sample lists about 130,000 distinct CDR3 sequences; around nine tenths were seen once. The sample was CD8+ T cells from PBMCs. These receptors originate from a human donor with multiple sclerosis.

DNA of the CDR3: TGCAGCGTTGTAGGAGGGGAGGGCCAGCATTTT. Its translation is CSVVGGEGQHF. This rearrangement joins TRBV29-1 to TRBJ1-5; D is possibly TRBD1 (5 bases). This CDR3 spans 11 amino acids. Germline CDR1 SQVTM, CDR2 ANQGSEA. Trimming pared 4 bases from V and 12 bases from J, leaving 13 bases between.

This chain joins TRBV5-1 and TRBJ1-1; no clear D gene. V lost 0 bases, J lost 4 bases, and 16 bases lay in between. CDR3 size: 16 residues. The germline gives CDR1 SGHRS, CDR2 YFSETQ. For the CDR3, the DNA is TGCGCCAGCAGCTTGGACCGGACCTCGGCCCGCACTGAAGCTTTCTTT. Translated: CASSLDRTSARTEAFF.

This CDR3 is CASSFHRAEAFF. DNA for the CDR3: TGTGCCAGCAGCTTCCACCGGGCTGAAGCTTTCTTT. This chain uses TRBV11-2 with TRBJ1-1; D is undetermined. V shed 3 bases and J shed 6 bases, with 8 bases lying between them. CDR3 length: 12 amino acids. From germline, CDR1 is SGHAT and CDR2 FQNNGV.

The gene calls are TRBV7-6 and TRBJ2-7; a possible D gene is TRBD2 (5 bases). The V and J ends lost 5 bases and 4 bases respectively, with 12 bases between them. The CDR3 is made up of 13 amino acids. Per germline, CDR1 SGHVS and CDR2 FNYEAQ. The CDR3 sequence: CASSHEGGYEQYF. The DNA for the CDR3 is TGTGCCAGCAGCCACGAGGGCGGATACGAGCAGTACTTC.

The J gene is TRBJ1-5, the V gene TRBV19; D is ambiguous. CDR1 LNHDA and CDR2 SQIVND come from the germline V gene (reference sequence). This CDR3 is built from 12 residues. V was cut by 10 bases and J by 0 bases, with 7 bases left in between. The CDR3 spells CATTGSNQPQHF. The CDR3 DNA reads TGTGCCACAACCGGTAGCAATCAGCCCCAGCATTTT.

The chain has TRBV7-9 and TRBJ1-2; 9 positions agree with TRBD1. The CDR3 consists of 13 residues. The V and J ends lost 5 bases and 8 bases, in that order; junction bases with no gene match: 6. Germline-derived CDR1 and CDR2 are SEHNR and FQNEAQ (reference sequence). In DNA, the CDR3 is TGTGCCAGCAGCACCGGGACAGGGTACGGCTACACCTTC. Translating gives CASSTGTGYGYTF. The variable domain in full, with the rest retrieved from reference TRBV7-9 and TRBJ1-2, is DTGVSQNPRHKITKRGQNVTFRCDPISEHNRLYWYRQTLGQGPEFLTYFQNEAQLEKSRLLSDRFSAERPKGSFSTLEIQRTEQGDSAMYLCASSTGTGYGYTFGSGTRLTVV.

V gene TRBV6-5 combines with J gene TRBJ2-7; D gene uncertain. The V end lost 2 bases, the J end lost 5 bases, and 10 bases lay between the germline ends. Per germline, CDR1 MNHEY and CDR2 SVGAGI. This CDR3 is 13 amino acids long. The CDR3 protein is CASSYVVRDEQYF. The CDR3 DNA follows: TGTGCCAGCAGTTACGTGGTTCGCGACGAGCAGTACTTC.

The CDR3 protein is CASSGGLANYNEQFF. DNA for the CDR3: TGTGCCAGCAGCGGGGGACTAGCTAACTACAATGAGCAGTTCTTC. The rearrangement uses TRBV7-9 and TRBJ2-1; 9 bases are shared with TRBD2. CDR1 and CDR2 from the germline V gene are SEHNR and FQNEAQ (reference sequence). Trimming at V came to 5 bases and at J to 3 bases, leaving 5 bases not matched to a gene. The CDR3 has 15 amino acids.

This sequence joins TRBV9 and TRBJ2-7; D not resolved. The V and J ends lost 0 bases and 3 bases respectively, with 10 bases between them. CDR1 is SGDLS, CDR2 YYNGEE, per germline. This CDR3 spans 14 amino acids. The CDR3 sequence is CASSVGDSGYEQYF. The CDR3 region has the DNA TGTGCCAGCAGCGTAGGGGATTCCGGCTACGAGCAGTACTTC.

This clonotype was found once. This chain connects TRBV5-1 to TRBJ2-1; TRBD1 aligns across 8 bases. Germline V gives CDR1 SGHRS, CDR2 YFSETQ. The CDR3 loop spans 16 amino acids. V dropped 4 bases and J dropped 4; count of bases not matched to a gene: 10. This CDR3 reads CASSRDRDRSYNEQFF. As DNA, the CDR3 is TGCGCCAGCAGCCGGGACCGGGACAGGAGTTACAATGAGCAGTTCTTC.

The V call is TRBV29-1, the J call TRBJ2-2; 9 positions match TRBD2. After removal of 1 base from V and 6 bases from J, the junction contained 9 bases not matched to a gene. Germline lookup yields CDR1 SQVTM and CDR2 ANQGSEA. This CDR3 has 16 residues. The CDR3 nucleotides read TGCAGCGTTGAAGGCCTGGGCGGGAGGGCCTCCGGGGAGCTGTTTTTT. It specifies CSVEGLGGRASGELFF.

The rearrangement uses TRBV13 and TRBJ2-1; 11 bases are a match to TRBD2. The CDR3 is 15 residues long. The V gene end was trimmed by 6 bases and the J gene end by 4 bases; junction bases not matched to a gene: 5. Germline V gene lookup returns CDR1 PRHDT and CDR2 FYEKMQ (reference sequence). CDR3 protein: CASRLAGAPYNEQFF. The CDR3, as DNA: TGTGCCAGCAGACTAGCGGGAGCCCCTTACAATGAGCAGTTCTTC.

As DNA, the CDR3 is TGCGCCAGCAGCCAAGATAGCCGGACGGAACACACCTTC. Its translation is CASSQDSRTEHTF. The V call is TRBV4-1, the J call TRBJ1-2; D is undetermined. The ends were cut back, 0 bases at V and 12 bases at J, with 14 bases in the middle. Germline loops: CDR1 MGHRA, CDR2 YSYEKL. This CDR3 is built from 13 residues.

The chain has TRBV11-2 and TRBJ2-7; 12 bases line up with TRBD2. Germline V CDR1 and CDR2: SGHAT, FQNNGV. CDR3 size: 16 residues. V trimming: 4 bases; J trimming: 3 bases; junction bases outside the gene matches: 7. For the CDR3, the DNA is TGTGCCAGCAGCTCTACACTAGCGGGAGGTTTCTACGAGCAGTACTTC. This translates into CASSSTLAGGFYEQYF.

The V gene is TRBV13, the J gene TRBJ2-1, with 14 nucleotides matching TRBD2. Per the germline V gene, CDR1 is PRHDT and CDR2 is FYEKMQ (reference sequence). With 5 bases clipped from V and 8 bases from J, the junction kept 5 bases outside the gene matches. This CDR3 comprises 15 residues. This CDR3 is CASSGTSGGPHEQFF. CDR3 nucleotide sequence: TGTGCCAGCAGCGGGACTAGCGGGGGCCCCCATGAGCAGTTCTTC.

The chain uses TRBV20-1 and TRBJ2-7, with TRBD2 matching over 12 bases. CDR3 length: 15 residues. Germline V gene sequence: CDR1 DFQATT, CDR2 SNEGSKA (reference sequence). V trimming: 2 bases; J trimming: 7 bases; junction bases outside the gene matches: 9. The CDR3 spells CSARHRLAGDGEQYF. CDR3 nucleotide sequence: TGCAGTGCTAGACACCGACTAGCGGGAGATGGGGAGCAGTACTTC.

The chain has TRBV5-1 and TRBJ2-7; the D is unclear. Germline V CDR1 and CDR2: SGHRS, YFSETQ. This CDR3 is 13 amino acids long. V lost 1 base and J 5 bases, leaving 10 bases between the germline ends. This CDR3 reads CASSLQNGDEQYF. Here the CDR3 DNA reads TGCGCCAGCAGCTTGCAAAATGGGGACGAGCAGTACTTC.

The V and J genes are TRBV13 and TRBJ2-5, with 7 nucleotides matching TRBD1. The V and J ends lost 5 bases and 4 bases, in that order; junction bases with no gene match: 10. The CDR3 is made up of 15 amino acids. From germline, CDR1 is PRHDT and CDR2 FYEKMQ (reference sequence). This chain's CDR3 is CASSPQGIKGETQYF. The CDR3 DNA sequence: TGTGCCAGCAGCCCACAGGGGATTAAAGGAGAGACCCAGTACTTC.

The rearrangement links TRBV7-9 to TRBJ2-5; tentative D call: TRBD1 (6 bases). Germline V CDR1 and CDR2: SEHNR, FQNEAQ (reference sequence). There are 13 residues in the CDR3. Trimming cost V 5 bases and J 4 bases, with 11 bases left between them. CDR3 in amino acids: CASSPGGLETQYF. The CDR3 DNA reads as TGTGCCAGCAGCCCTGGGGGCCTAGAGACCCAGTACTTC.

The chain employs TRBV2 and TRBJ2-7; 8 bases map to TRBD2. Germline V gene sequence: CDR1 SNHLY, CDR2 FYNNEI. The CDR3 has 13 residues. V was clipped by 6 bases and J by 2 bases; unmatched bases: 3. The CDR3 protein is CASSTGGPYEQYF. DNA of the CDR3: TGTGCCAGCAGCACGGGAGGGCCCTACGAGCAGTACTTC.

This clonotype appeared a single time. The DNA for the CDR3 is TGCAGTGCCCTAGTTCCAGAAAAGCGGGCTGGGGAGCAGTACTTC. It specifies CSALVPEKRAGEQYF. The chain employs TRBV20-1 and TRBJ2-7, with D tentatively TRBD2 (6 bases). V was shortened by 6 bases and J by 7 bases, with 25 bases between the two germline ends. CDR1 and CDR2 (germline): DFQATT, SNEGSKA (reference sequence). There are 15 residues in the CDR3.

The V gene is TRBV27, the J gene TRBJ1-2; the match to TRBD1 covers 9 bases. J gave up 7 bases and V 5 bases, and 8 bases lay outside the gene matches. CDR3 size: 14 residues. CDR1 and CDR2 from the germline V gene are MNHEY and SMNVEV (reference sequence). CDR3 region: CASSPGQGIGGYTF. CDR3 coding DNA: TGTGCCAGCAGTCCGGGACAGGGTATAGGTGGCTACACCTTC.

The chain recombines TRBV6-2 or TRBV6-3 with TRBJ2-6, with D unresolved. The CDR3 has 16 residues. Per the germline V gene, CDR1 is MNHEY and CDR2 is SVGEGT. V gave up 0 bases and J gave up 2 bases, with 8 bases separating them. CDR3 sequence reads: CASSYSAGTGANVLTF. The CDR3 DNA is TGTGCCAGCAGTTACTCGGCAGGAACTGGGGCCAACGTCCTGACTTTC.

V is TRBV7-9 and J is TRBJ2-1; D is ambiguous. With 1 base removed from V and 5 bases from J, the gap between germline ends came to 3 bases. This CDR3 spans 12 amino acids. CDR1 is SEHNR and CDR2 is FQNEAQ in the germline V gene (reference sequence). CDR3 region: CASSLEDNEQFF. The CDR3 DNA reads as TGTGCCAGCAGCTTAGAGGACAATGAGCAGTTCTTC. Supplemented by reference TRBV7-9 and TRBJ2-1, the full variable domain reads DTGVSQNPRHKITKRGQNVTFRCDPISEHNRLYWYRQTLGQGPEFLTYFQNEAQLEKSRLLSDRFSAERPKGSFSTLEIQRTEQGDSAMYLCASSLEDNEQFFGPGTRLTVL.

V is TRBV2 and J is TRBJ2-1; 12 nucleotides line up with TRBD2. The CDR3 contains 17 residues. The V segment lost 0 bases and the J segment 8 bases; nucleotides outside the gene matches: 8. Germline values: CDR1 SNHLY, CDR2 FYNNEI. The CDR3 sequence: CASSEAPSGRAIDEQFF. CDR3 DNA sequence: TGTGCCAGCAGTGAAGCCCCTAGCGGGAGGGCCATCGATGAGCAGTTCTTC.

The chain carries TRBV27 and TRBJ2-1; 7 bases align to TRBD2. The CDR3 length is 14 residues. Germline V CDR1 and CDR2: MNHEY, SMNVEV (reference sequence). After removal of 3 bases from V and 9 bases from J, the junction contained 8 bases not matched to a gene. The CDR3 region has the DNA TGTGCCAGCAGTTTGATAGTACTAGCGACTGAGCAGTTCTTC. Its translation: CASSLIVLATEQFF.

CDR3 DNA: TGCAGCGTTGAATCACAGACCTATGGCTACACCTTC. Its translation is CSVESQTYGYTF. V usage is TRBV29-1 and J usage is TRBJ1-2; D unclear. The CDR3 contains 12 residues. Germline CDR1 SQVTM, CDR2 ANQGSEA. The V and J ends lost 2 bases and 4 bases respectively, with 8 bases between them.